Below, 25 T cell receptor beta chains from the same sample are listed, as sequenced in a study of cytomegalovirus exposure and HLA in healthy donors. PCR used 60 Vbeta primers and 13 Jbeta primers. Using immunoSEQ multiplex PCR, the repertoire was profiled, and TCRdb retains in-frame clones only, with some absent. The sample contains more than 45,000 clones, around 80% of which appear only once. The specimen was PBMCs. These receptors came from a man in his forties or fifties in good health and CMV-seronegative.

The DNA of the CDR3 is TGCAGCGTTGCGGGGGGGGACAGAGATGAGCAGTTCTTC. It yields the protein CSVAGGDRDEQFF. The chain joins TRBV29-1 to TRBJ2-1, with a possible D match to TRBD2 (8 bases). Germline loops: CDR1 SQVTM, CDR2 ANQGSEA. The CDR3 consists of 13 residues. With 4 bases removed from V and 8 bases from J, the gap between germline ends came to 15 bases.

CDR3 residues: CASTGWGGADEQYF. CDR3 in DNA: TGTGCCAGCACCGGATGGGGGGGGGCGGACGAGCAGTACTTC. V usage is TRBV11-2 and J usage is TRBJ2-7; possibly TRBD2 for D (7 bases). Germline CDR1 and CDR2: SGHAT and FQNNGV. Trimming removed 7 bases at V and 5 bases at J, with 18 bases between. The CDR3 totals 14 residues.

The genes are TRBV4-1 and TRBJ2-3, with D possibly TRBD2 on 5 matching bases. V was trimmed by 1 base and J by 8 bases, leaving 13 bases between them. Germline V gives CDR1 MGHRA, CDR2 YSYEKL. The CDR3 is made up of 14 amino acids. The CDR3 spells CASSQGPDLSTQYF. The CDR3 DNA sequence: TGCGCCAGCAGCCAAGGGCCGGACTTAAGTACGCAGTATTTT.

This clone was seen once. The CDR3 spells CASSRSGTYLTNEQFF. The CDR3, as DNA: TGTGCCAGCAGCCGATCCGGGACTTATTTGACCAATGAGCAGTTCTTC. The V and J genes are TRBV4-2 and TRBJ2-1; D possibly corresponds to TRBD2 (6 bases). Germline V lookup: CDR1 LGHNA, CDR2 YNFKEQ. The CDR3 covers 16 residues. V was clipped by 4 bases and J by 6 bases, with 19 bases between them.

This clone was detected only a few times. The chain uses TRBV7-9 and TRBJ2-1; TRBD2 agrees at 13 bases. The CDR3 is 19 residues long. The V segment lost 5 bases and the J segment 8 bases; nucleotides outside the gene matches: 18. Per germline, CDR1 SEHNR and CDR2 FQNEAQ (reference sequence). The CDR3 is CASSPGEGTSGTPWDEQFF. CDR3 bases: TGTGCCAGCAGCCCAGGCGAGGGGACTAGCGGGACGCCGTGGGATGAGCAGTTCTTC.

Details on this clone: Other nucleotide sequences from this sample produce the same CDR3. The chain joins TRBV14 to TRBJ2-7, with a possible D match to TRBD2 (5 bases). The ends were cut back, 4 bases at V and 6 bases at J, with 13 bases in the middle. The V gene's germline CDR1 is SGHDN and CDR2 FVKESK. The CDR3 runs 13 residues. CDR3 loop: CASSRTTGIEQYF. CDR3 in DNA: TGTGCCAGCAGCCGAACTACGGGGATCGAGCAGTACTTC.

The chain carries TRBV7-2 and TRBJ2-1, with 7 bases aligning to TRBD2. Per the germline V gene, CDR1 is SGHTA and CDR2 is FQGNSA. The CDR3 is 16 amino acids. J gave up 5 bases and V 5 bases, and 12 bases lay outside the gene matches. This CDR3 reads CASSISSTSRDNEQFF. For the CDR3, the DNA is TGTGCCAGCAGCATATCGTCGACTAGCAGAGACAATGAGCAGTTCTTC. The full variable domain, in which reference TRBV7-2 and TRBJ2-1 provide the parts outside the CDR3, is GAGVSQSPSNKVTEKGKDVELRCDPISGHTALYWYRQSLGQGLEFLIYFQGNSAPDKSGLPSDRFSAERTGGSVSTLTIQRTQQEDSAVYLCASSISSTSRDNEQFFGPGTRLTVL.

This clone was found a few times. The chain is built from TRBV19 and TRBJ1-5; weak D call: TRBD1 (6 bases). There are 14 residues in the CDR3. Trimming took 10 bases from V and 0 from J, leaving 13 bases between them. CDR1 is LNHDA, CDR2 SQIVND, per germline (reference sequence). In nucleotides, the CDR3 is TGTGCCACCTCGGACAGCTATAGCAATCAGCCCCAGCATTTT. Protein: CATSDSYSNQPQHF.

This sequence joins TRBV6-1 and TRBJ2-3; D might be TRBD1 (5 bases). This CDR3 is 14 amino acids long. V was clipped by 3 bases and J by 2 bases, with 9 bases between them. Per the germline V gene, CDR1 is MNHNS and CDR2 is SASEGT. The CDR3 loop reads CASSEGPVTDTQYF. In DNA, the CDR3 is TGTGCCAGCAGTGAGGGGCCAGTCACAGATACGCAGTATTTT.

This clone was observed a few times. The chain uses TRBV7-9 and TRBJ1-1; D unclear. This CDR3 region has 14 residues. V gave up 5 bases and J gave up 1 base, with 11 bases separating them. The V gene's germline CDR1 is SEHNR and CDR2 FQNEAQ (reference sequence). This CDR3 reads CASSAHSGNTEAFF. The CDR3 coding sequence is TGTGCCAGCAGCGCCCACTCAGGGAACACTGAAGCTTTCTTT.

This clone was observed a single time. V is TRBV5-1 and J is TRBJ1-3, with 10 bases fitting TRBD1. This CDR3 region has 17 residues. In germline, CDR1 is SGHRS, CDR2 YFSETQ. J lost 0 bases, V lost 2 bases, and 5 bases had no gene match. The CDR3 nucleotides are TGCGCCAGCAGCTTCCGGGACAGGGGCTCCTCTGGAAACACCATATATTTT. Its translation: CASSFRDRGSSGNTIYF.

This clone came up once. The chain couples TRBV6-5 to TRBJ1-1; D is unclear. This CDR3 has 15 residues. The germline V and J ends were trimmed by 6 bases and 5 bases, with 19 bases remaining between them. Germline V gene sequence: CDR1 MNHEY, CDR2 SVGAGI. The CDR3 reads CASSPLSAGGTEAFF. The CDR3 coding sequence is TGTGCCAGCAGCCCCTTAAGCGCTGGCGGTACTGAAGCTTTCTTT.

The V gene is TRBV29-1, the J gene TRBJ1-5; possibly TRBD1 for D (5 bases). The CDR3 length is 13 residues. Germline CDR1 reads SQVTM; CDR2 reads ANQGSEA. V shed 6 bases and J shed 4 bases, with 13 bases lying between them. The CDR3 sequence is CSVGRGGNQPQHF. The CDR3 DNA is TGCAGCGTGGGTCGGGGGGGTAATCAGCCCCAGCATTTT.

In this sample, this clone turned up a few times. In DNA form, the CDR3 reads TGTGCCAGCAGTTACTCGAGTGGACAGGGTTACGAGCAGTACTTC. Translation gives CASSYSSGQGYEQYF. This chain uses TRBV6-6 with TRBJ2-7, with TRBD1 matching 8 bases. The CDR3 is 15 amino acids. V lost 0 bases to trimming and J lost 4 bases; unmatched junction nucleotides: 5. Germline V gene data show CDR1 as MNHNY and CDR2 as SVGAGI (reference sequence).

The rearrangement links TRBV6-5 to TRBJ2-7; D may be TRBD1 (6 bases). The CDR3 runs 13 residues. V lost 4 bases, J lost 5 bases, and 12 bases lay in between. CDR1 and CDR2 from the germline V gene are MNHEY and SVGAGI. The CDR3 bases are TGTGCCAGCAGTTTCAGGGGTCTCGACGAGCAGTACTTC. Amino acids: CASSFRGLDEQYF.

The chain joins TRBV6-1 to TRBJ1-2; D not certain. The CDR3 is 12 amino acids. Germline loops: CDR1 MNHNS, CDR2 SASEGT. V lost 1 base, J lost 3 bases, and 3 bases lay in between. This CDR3 reads CASSEVDYGYTF. CDR3 sequence (DNA): TGTGCCAGCAGTGAAGTAGACTATGGCTACACCTTC.

The chain employs TRBV28 and TRBJ2-3; no reliable D call. CDR1 is MDHEN and CDR2 is SYDVKM in the germline V gene. The V end was cut by 4 bases, the J end by 2 bases, with 7 bases between. The CDR3 consists of 13 residues. Written as DNA, the CDR3 is TGTGCCAGCAGTTCCCCCGTCACAGATACGCAGTATTTT. Its protein product is CASSSPVTDTQYF.

The CDR3 DNA sequence: TGTGCCAGCAGTGTGGACAAGGGCAACACCGGGGAGCTGTTTTTT. Protein product: CASSVDKGNTGELFF. This chain uses TRBV6-5 with TRBJ2-2, with D perhaps TRBD1 (5 bases). Trimming removed 5 bases at V and 2 bases at J, with 12 bases between. This CDR3 spans 15 amino acids. CDR1 and CDR2 (germline): MNHEY, SVGAGI.

V is TRBV7-8 and J is TRBJ2-2; possibly TRBD1 for D (8 bases). The CDR3 covers 16 residues. Trimming removed 4 bases at V and 4 bases at J, with 16 bases between. The germline V gene encodes CDR1 SGHVS and CDR2 FQNEAQ. This CDR3 reads CASSYTGGGITGELFF. The CDR3 coding sequence is TGTGCCAGCAGCTACACAGGGGGGGGAATCACCGGGGAGCTGTTTTTT.

This rearrangement joins TRBV19 to TRBJ2-7; no firm D call. The CDR3 contains 14 residues. V dropped 5 bases and J dropped 2 bases, with 13 bases sitting between them. Germline values: CDR1 LNHDA, CDR2 SQIVND (reference sequence). The CDR3 bases are TGTGCCAGTAGTTTCGAGATCCCACCCTACGAGCAGTACTTC. This sequence encodes CASSFEIPPYEQYF.

The V call is TRBV4-3, the J call TRBJ2-5, with D possibly being TRBD2 (5 bases). This CDR3 is 13 amino acids long. V was pared by 5 bases and J by 3 bases, with 10 bases between. Per the germline V gene, CDR1 is LGHNA and CDR2 is YSLEER. The CDR3 bases are TGCGCCAGCAGCGTAGCGTTTGAAGAGACCCAGTACTTC. It specifies CASSVAFEETQYF.

This clone was found a few times. J is TRBJ2-6 and V is TRBV5-1; 7 bases match TRBD1. The CDR3 covers 20 residues. V was pared by 1 base and J by 0 bases, with 13 bases of the junction left unmatched. Germline V gene sequence: CDR1 SGHRS, CDR2 YFSETQ. CDR3 in amino acids: CASSLTFRDSFLSGANVLTF. CDR3 coding DNA: TGCGCCAGCAGCTTGACTTTTCGGGACAGTTTTCTCTCTGGGGCCAACGTCCTGACTTTC.

This clone has just a few counts. The chain employs TRBV13 and TRBJ1-1; possible D gene TRBD1, 6 bases. The germline V gene has CDR1 PRHDT and CDR2 FYEKMQ (reference sequence). Trimming stripped 7 bases from V and 0 bases from J, with 15 bases between. This CDR3 is 15 amino acids long. The CDR3 sequence is CASTERGWVNTEAFF. CDR3 nucleotide sequence: TGTGCCAGCACCGAGAGGGGGTGGGTGAACACTGAAGCTTTCTTT.

The chain couples TRBV30 to TRBJ1-6; TRBD1 matches at 8 bases. CDR1 GTSNPN and CDR2 SVGIG come from the germline V gene (reference sequence). The CDR3 has 15 residues. The V segment lost 1 base and the J segment 14 bases; nucleotides outside the gene matches: 13. In DNA form, the CDR3 reads TGTGCCTGGAGTGGGGGGGACAGGACCCTTTTGTCCCTCCACTTT. Translated, it gives CAWSGGDRTLLSLHF. Full variable domain (rest looked up from reference TRBV30 and TRBJ1-6): SQTIHQWPATLVQPVGSPLSLECTVEGTSNPNLYWYRQAAGRGLQLLFYSVGIGQISSEVPQNLSASRPQDRQFILSSKKLLLSDSGFYLCAWSGGDRTLLSLHFGNGTRLTVT.

The chain uses TRBV15 and TRBJ1-5; 7 nucleotides align to TRBD1. Germline values: CDR1 LNHNV, CDR2 YYDKDF (reference sequence). The junction had 9 bases not matched to a gene; V was cut back by 3 bases and J by 4 bases. The CDR3 consists of 16 residues. CDR3 DNA sequence: TGTGCCACCAGCAGCCTATTCGGGACAGAAAATCAGCCCCAGCATTTT. Protein product: CATSSLFGTENQPQHF.